This is a list of T cell receptor beta chains from one sample in a study of molecular identifiers for immune sequencing clone quantification. TCRdb re-called the PCR reads through MiXCR, storing one row per CDR3 protein. The sample holds around 100,000 distinct CDR3 sequences, 35% to 40% seen once. The sample was naive CD8+ T cells from blood, with Jurkat cell RNA spiked in. These receptors were collected from a human donor in good health. Some libraries in this study had Jurkat cell RNA spiked in. Both conserved end residues are part of each CDR3. The D gene is left open where the match is weak. Some rows have no size entry. The others give once, few or many, or a class for an expanded clone.

V gene: TRBV2
J gene: TRBJ2-1
D gene: NA
CDR3 length: 10
clone size: few
CDR3 DNA: TGTGCCAGCGGTCCTGGAGAGCAGTTCTTC
CDR3 protein: CASGPGEQFF

V gene: TRBV13
J gene: TRBJ2-3
D gene: NA
CDR3 length: 16
clone size: NA
CDR3 DNA: TGTGCCAGCAGCCCGCCGGCCGGGACCCACCACGATACGCAGTATTTT
CDR3 protein: CASSPPAGTHHDTQYF

V gene: TRBV5-3
J gene: TRBJ2-7
D gene: TRBD2
CDR3 length: 15
clone size: NA
CDR3 DNA: TGTGCCAGCAGCGACCCGAGCGGGAGTTCCTACGAGCAGTACTTC
CDR3 protein: CASSDPSGSSYEQYF

V gene: TRBV28
J gene: TRBJ2-7
D gene: NA
CDR3 length: 15
clone size: many
CDR3 DNA: TGTGCCAGCAGTCCCGTCGTTCAGGGGTGGTACGAGCAGTACTTC
CDR3 protein: CASSPVVQGWYEQYF

V gene: TRBV7-9
J gene: TRBJ1-4
D gene: NA
CDR3 length: 15
clone size: many
CDR3 DNA: TGTGCCAGCAGCCTAGCCGGCGGCAGTAATGAAAAACTGTTTTTT
CDR3 protein: CASSLAGGSNEKLFF

V gene: TRBV15
J gene: TRBJ2-1
D gene: TRBD2
CDR3 length: 14
clone size: NA
CDR3 DNA: TGTGCCACCAGCAGGACTAGCGCCTACAATGAGCAGTTCTTC
CDR3 protein: CATSRTSAYNEQFF

V gene: TRBV4-3
J gene: TRBJ1-1
D gene: NA
CDR3 length: 16
clone size: many
CDR3 DNA: TGCGCCAGCAGCCAGTCCTCCGGGACGGAAGACACTGAAGCTTTCTTT
CDR3 protein: CASSQSSGTEDTEAFF

V gene: TRBV11-2
J gene: TRBJ1-4
D gene: NA
CDR3 length: 12
clone size: few
CDR3 DNA: TGTGCCAGCAGCTTAGATGGTGAAAAACTGTTTTTT
CDR3 protein: CASSLDGEKLFF

V gene: TRBV6-2/TRBV6-3
J gene: TRBJ1-1
D gene: NA
CDR3 length: 15
clone size: NA
CDR3 DNA: TGTGCCAGCAGTTCTGTCTTAACGGCCTCTCTTGAAGCTTTCTTT
CDR3 protein: CASSSVLTASLEAFF

V gene: TRBV20-1
J gene: TRBJ1-1
D gene: NA
CDR3 length: 13
clone size: many
CDR3 DNA: TGCAGTGCTAGAGACCTCAGGAACACTGAAGCTTTCTTT
CDR3 protein: CSARDLRNTEAFF

V gene: TRBV28
J gene: TRBJ1-1
D gene: NA
CDR3 length: 14
clone size: NA
CDR3 DNA: TGTGCCAGCAGTTTCGCCGCAGACGACACTGAAGCTTTCTTT
CDR3 protein: CASSFAADDTEAFF

V gene: TRBV4-2
J gene: TRBJ2-3
D gene: TRBD1
CDR3 length: 18
clone size: NA
CDR3 DNA: TGTGCCAGCAGCCAAGGGAAAGCCGGGACAGGGAACACAGATACGCAGTATTTT
CDR3 protein: CASSQGKAGTGNTDTQYF

V gene: TRBV7-9
J gene: TRBJ2-7
D gene: TRBD1
CDR3 length: 14
clone size: few
CDR3 DNA: TGTGCCAGCAGTGGGGGTGTCACAGGGGATGGGCAGTACTTC
CDR3 protein: CASSGGVTGDGQYF

V gene: TRBV19
J gene: TRBJ1-5
D gene: NA
CDR3 length: 12
clone size: NA
CDR3 DNA: TGTGCCAGCGCACAGGGCAATCAGCCCCAGCATTTT
CDR3 protein: CASAQGNQPQHF

V gene: TRBV11-2
J gene: TRBJ2-1
D gene: NA
CDR3 length: 19
clone size: few
CDR3 DNA: TGTGCCAGCAGCTACCTGGACGGCCAATGGTTTAACTCCTACAATGAGCAGTTCTTC
CDR3 protein: CASSYLDGQWFNSYNEQFF

V gene: TRBV11-2
J gene: TRBJ2-3
D gene: TRBD2
CDR3 length: 15
clone size: few
CDR3 DNA: TGTGCCAGCAGCATAGCGGGACGGGACACAGATACGCAGTATTTT
CDR3 protein: CASSIAGRDTDTQYF

V gene: TRBV6-1
J gene: TRBJ2-2
D gene: NA
CDR3 length: 16
clone size: NA
CDR3 DNA: TGTGCCAGCAGTGATTGGGCTAGCGAAGTCACCGGGGAGCCGTTTTTT
CDR3 protein: CASSDWASEVTGEPFF

V gene: TRBV28
J gene: TRBJ2-3
D gene: NA
CDR3 length: 14
clone size: many
CDR3 DNA: TGTGCCAGCAGCACTAGTGAGGACACAGATACGCAGTATTTT
CDR3 protein: CASSTSEDTDTQYF

V gene: TRBV12-3/TRBV12-4
J gene: TRBJ1-4
D gene: NA
CDR3 length: 11
clone size: few
CDR3 DNA: TGTGCCAGCACCGAAGGTGAAAAACTGTTTTTT
CDR3 protein: CASTEGEKLFF

V gene: TRBV20-1
J gene: TRBJ2-2
D gene: TRBD1
CDR3 length: 14
clone size: NA
CDR3 DNA: TGCAGTGCTAGTGGACAGGGTAACACCGGGGAGCTGTTTTTT
CDR3 protein: CSASGQGNTGELFF

V gene: TRBV9
J gene: TRBJ2-3
D gene: NA
CDR3 length: 13
clone size: NA
CDR3 DNA: TGTGCCAGCAGCGTGGGCCGCACAGATACGCAGTATTTT
CDR3 protein: CASSVGRTDTQYF

V gene: TRBV5-1
J gene: TRBJ2-7
D gene: NA
CDR3 length: 15
clone size: many
CDR3 DNA: TGCGCCAGCAGCTTGGACCGCAGGGGCGGCTACGAGCAGTACTTC
CDR3 protein: CASSLDRRGGYEQYF

V gene: TRBV4-2
J gene: TRBJ2-1
D gene: TRBD2
CDR3 length: 19
clone size: NA
CDR3 DNA: TGTGCCAGCAGCCAAGATCTCCCGGGACTAGCGGGCGATGTCAATGAGCTGTTCTTC
CDR3 protein: CASSQDLPGLAGDVNELFF

V gene: TRBV4-1
J gene: TRBJ1-3
D gene: NA
CDR3 length: 15
clone size: once
CDR3 DNA: TGCGCCAGCAGCCAAGGCCAGTTCACTGGAAACACCATATATTTT
CDR3 protein: CASSQGQFTGNTIYF